This T cell receptor (beta chain) was identified in a study of blood T cells in healthy people across ages. J lost 6 bases, V lost 0 bases, and 7 bases had no gene match. Looked up from germline, CDR1 is DFQATT and CDR2 is SNEGSKA (reference sequence). The CDR3 length is 15 residues. For the second PCR, which ran for roughly 7 to 11 cycles, a sample-barcoded 5' primer and a J-beta primer mix were used. TCRdb reprocessed the 5' RACE reads with MiXCR, giving one entry per CDR3 protein. The table lists about 1.5 million distinct CDR3 sequences, approximately 43% of them singletons. The sequence was collected from a woman younger than 30 in good health. The sequenced sample consisted of blood. The chain carries TRBV20-1 and TRBJ2-1; 8 bases match TRBD2. The CDR3: CSARDPSGRTNEQFF. The CDR3 DNA reads TGCAGTGCTAGAGATCCCAGCGGGAGAACCAATGAGCAGTTCTTC.